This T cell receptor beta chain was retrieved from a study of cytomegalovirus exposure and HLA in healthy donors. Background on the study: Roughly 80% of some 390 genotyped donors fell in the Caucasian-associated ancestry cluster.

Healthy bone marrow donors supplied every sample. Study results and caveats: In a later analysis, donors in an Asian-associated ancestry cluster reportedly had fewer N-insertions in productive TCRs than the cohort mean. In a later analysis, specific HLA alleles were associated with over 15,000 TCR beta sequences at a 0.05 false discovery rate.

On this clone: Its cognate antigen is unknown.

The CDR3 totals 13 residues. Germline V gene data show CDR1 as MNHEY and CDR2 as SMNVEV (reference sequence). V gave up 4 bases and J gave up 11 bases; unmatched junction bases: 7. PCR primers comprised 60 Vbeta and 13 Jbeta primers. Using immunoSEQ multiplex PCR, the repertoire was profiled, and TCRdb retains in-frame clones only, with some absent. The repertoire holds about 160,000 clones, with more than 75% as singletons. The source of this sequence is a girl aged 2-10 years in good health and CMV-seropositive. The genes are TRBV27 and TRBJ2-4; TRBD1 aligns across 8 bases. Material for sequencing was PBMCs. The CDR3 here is CASSSKTGEVQYF. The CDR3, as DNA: TGTGCCAGCAGTTCCAAGACAGGGGAGGTTCAGTACTTC.